Below are 10 T cell receptor beta chains sequenced from a single sample in a study of T cells in localized non-small cell lung cancer. Measured with immunoSEQ multiplex PCR; TCRdb has only the in-frame clones, and not every one. This sample has about 72,000 clones, with approximately 84% found just once. The sequences come from peripheral blood, collected before any cancer treatment. The source of these receptors is an older female donor with stage I lung adenocarcinoma.

The genes are TRBV5-6 and TRBJ2-1; D could derive from TRBD1 or TRBD2 (5 bases each). CDR3 length: 13 residues. The V end was cut by 4 bases, the J end by 8 bases, with 13 bases between. Germline V gene lookup returns CDR1 SGHDT and CDR2 YYEEEE. The CDR3 spells CASSRGPGDEQFF. In DNA form, the CDR3 reads TGTGCCAGCAGCCGGGGACCTGGGGATGAGCAGTTCTTC.

The rearrangement joins TRBV7-3 to TRBJ1-1; 7 nucleotides line up with TRBD1. This CDR3 is 14 amino acids long. V shed 4 bases, J shed 2 bases, and the junction held 4 bases outside the gene matches. Germline values: CDR1 SGHTA, CDR2 FQGTGA. The CDR3 region is CASSSTGRNTEAFF. The CDR3 DNA reads TGTGCCAGCAGCTCGACAGGGCGAAACACTGAAGCTTTCTTT.

The chain couples TRBV2 to TRBJ2-2; D is possibly TRBD2 (5 bases). Germline assignment: CDR1 SNHLY and CDR2 FYNNEI. The V end lost 4 bases, the J end lost 1 base, and 10 bases lay between the germline ends. This CDR3 spans 15 amino acids. The CDR3 DNA reads as TGTGCCAGCAGTGCAACTAGTGGGAACACCGGGGAGCTGTTTTTT. This sequence encodes CASSATSGNTGELFF.

The sample holds one count of this clone. The chain carries TRBV5-6 and TRBJ1-1, with unresolved D. Germline V CDR1 and CDR2: SGHDT, YYEEEE. The CDR3 sequence is 15 residues long. V dropped 3 bases and J dropped 7 bases, with 19 bases sitting between them. The CDR3 sequence: CASSSAGQVRGEAFF. The CDR3 DNA reads as TGTGCCAGCAGCTCCGCCGGGCAGGTCCGTGGTGAAGCTTTCTTT.

The chain is built from TRBV5-4 and TRBJ2-3, with D perhaps being TRBD1 or TRBD2 (5 bases each). The CDR3 spans 16 residues. In germline, CDR1 is SGHNT, CDR2 YYREEE (reference sequence). Trimming pared 4 bases from V and 0 bases from J, leaving 15 bases between. The CDR3, as DNA: TGTGCCAGCAGCCTCCCCGGGACCCCCAGCACAGATACGCAGTATTTT. Translation: CASSLPGTPSTDTQYF.

V usage is TRBV29-1 and J usage is TRBJ2-1; a possible D gene is TRBD2 (6 bases). Germline V gene data show CDR1 as SQVTM and CDR2 as ANQGSEA. This CDR3 comprises 11 residues. Trimming took 6 bases from V and 9 from J, leaving 12 bases between them. The CDR3 DNA reads as TGCAGCGTCCCCCTCGGGAGTGAGCAGTTCTTC. It translates to CSVPLGSEQFF.

The gene calls are TRBV25-1 and TRBJ2-6, with D hard to call. V was clipped by 3 bases and J by 0 bases, with 9 bases between them. The CDR3 totals 16 residues. The germline CDR1 and CDR2 sequences are MGHDK and SYGVNS. CDR3 protein: CASSDRSGSGANVLTF. The DNA for the CDR3 is TGTGCCAGCAGTGATCGGTCCGGCTCTGGGGCCAACGTCCTGACTTTC.

This clone is a singleton in its sample. The rearrangement joins TRBV5-4 to TRBJ2-7; 15 positions agree with TRBD2. CDR1 is SGHNT, CDR2 YYREEE, per germline (reference sequence). The CDR3 consists of 15 residues. V shed 3 bases and J 3 bases; nucleotides not matched to a gene: 1. This CDR3 is CASSWTSGGDYEQYF. In DNA, the CDR3 is TGTGCCAGCAGCTGGACTAGCGGGGGGGACTACGAGCAGTACTTC.

The chain combines TRBV7-9 with TRBJ2-5; 11 nucleotides match TRBD2. The germline V gene has CDR1 SEHNR and CDR2 FQNEAQ (reference sequence). With V trimmed by 3 bases and J by 1 base, 7 bases remained unmatched. This CDR3 is 17 amino acids long. CDR3 sequence reads: CASSFSLAGGPQETQYF. The CDR3 nucleotides are TGTGCCAGCAGCTTTAGCCTAGCGGGGGGCCCCCAAGAGACCCAGTACTTC.

This clone was picked up one time. The chain recombines TRBV10-3 with TRBJ2-7; D uncertain. Trimming cost V 2 bases and J 0 bases, with 11 bases left between them. The CDR3 sequence is 15 residues long. Germline V CDR1 and CDR2: ENHRY, SYGVKD. The CDR3 protein is CAISERYGDSYEQYF. DNA of the CDR3: TGTGCCATCAGTGAGCGGTATGGGGACTCCTACGAGCAGTACTTC.